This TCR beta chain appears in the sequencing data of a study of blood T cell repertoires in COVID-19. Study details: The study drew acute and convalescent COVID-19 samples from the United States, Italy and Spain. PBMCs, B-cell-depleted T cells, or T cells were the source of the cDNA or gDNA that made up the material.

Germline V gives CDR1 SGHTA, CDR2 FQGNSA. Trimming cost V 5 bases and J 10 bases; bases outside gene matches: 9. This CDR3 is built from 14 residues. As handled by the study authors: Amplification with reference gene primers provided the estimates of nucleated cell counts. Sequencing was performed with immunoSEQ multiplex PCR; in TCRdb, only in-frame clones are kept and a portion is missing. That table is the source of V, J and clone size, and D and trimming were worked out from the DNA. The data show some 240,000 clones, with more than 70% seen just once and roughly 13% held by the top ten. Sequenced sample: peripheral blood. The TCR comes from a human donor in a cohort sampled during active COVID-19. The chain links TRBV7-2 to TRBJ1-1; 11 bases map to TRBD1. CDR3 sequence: CASSEDRGRVVAFF. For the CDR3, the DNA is TGTGCCAGCAGCGAGGACAGGGGGCGTGTGGTAGCTTTCTTT.